This T cell receptor beta chain is drawn from a study of beta chain features in type 1 diabetes. About the study: Sorted cells numbering roughly 100,000,000 were examined across all samples. Study results and caveats: Moderately but significantly shorter TCRB CDR3s were found in Type 1 diabetes patients in all four CD4+ subsets. There was no resolution here of whether HLA type influences TCRB rearrangement.

The entirety of the isolated RNA underwent reverse transcription, so expressed TCRB transcripts were sequenced. Sequencing of naive, central memory and regulatory T cell samples gave an average of about 3.7 million reads. Generated by immunoSEQ multiplex PCR, the TCRdb table keeps only in-frame clones and is missing some. Here the sample spans 150,000 to 200,000 clones, approximately 62% being singletons. In regard to this clone: Its target is unknown.

The CDR3 extends over 13 amino acids. The V gene lost 7 bases and the J gene lost 4 bases, with 13 bases spanning the gap. From germline, CDR1 is SQVTM and CDR2 ANQGSEA. The chain joins TRBV29-1 to TRBJ1-4; D remains unclear. Sequenced input: naive CD4+ T cells from blood. The TCR comes from a man aged 30-40 years with type 1 diabetes. The CDR3 reads CSGWSRFNEKLFF. CDR3 nucleotide sequence: TGCAGCGGATGGAGCAGGTTTAATGAAAAACTGTTTTTT.